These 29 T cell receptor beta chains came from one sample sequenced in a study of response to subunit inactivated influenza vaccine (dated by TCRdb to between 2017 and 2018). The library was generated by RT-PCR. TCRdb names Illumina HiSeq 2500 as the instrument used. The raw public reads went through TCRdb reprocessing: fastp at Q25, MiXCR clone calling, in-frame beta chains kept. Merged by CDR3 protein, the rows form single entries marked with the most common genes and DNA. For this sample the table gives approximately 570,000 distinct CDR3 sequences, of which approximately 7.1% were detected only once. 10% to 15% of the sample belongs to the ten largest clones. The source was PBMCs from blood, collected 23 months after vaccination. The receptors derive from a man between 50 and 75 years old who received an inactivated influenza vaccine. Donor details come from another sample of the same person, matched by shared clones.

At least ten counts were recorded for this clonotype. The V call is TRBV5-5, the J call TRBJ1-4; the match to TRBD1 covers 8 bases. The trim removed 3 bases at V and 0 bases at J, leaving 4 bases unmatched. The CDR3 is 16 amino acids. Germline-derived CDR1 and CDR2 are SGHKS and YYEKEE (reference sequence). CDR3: CASSSQGAPTNEKLFF. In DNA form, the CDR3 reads TGTGCCAGCAGCTCGCAGGGGGCACCAACTAATGAAAAACTGTTTTTT.

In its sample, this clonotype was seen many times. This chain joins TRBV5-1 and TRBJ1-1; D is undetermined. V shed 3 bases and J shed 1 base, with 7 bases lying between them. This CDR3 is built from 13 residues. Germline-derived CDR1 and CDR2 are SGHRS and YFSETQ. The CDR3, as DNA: TGCGCCAGCAGCTCGGTTGGGAACACTGAAGCTTTCTTT. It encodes CASSSVGNTEAFF.

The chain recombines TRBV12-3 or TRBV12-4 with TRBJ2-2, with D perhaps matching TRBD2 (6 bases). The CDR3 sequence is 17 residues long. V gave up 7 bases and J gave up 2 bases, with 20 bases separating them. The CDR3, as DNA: TGTGCCAGCACCTTGAAGGTGGGGGACTTCAACACCGGGGAGCTGTTTTTT. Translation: CASTLKVGDFNTGELFF.

The CDR3 sequence is CASSEGTGGMETQYF. For the CDR3, the DNA is TGTGCCAGCAGCGAAGGGACAGGGGGCATGGAGACCCAGTACTTC. The chain uses TRBV7-2 and TRBJ2-5, with TRBD1 identical over 12 bases. The germline V gene has CDR1 SGHTA and CDR2 FQGNSA. The CDR3 extends over 15 amino acids. The V gene end was trimmed by 5 bases and the J gene end by 5 bases; junction bases not matched to a gene: 6.

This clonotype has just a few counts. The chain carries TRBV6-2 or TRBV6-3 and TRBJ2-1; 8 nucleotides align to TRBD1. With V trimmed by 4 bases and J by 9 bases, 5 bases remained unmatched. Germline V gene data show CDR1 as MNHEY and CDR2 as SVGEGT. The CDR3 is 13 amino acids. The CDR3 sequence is CASSSTGGSEQFF. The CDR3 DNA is TGTGCCAGCAGTTCTACAGGGGGAAGTGAGCAGTTCTTC.

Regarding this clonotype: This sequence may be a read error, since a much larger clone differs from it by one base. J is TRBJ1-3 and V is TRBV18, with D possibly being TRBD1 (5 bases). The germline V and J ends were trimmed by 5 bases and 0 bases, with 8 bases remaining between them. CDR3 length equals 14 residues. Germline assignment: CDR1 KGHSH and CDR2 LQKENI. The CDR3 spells CASSRTNSGNTIYF. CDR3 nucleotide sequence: TGTGCCAGCTCAAGGACAAACTCTGGAAACACCATATATTTT.

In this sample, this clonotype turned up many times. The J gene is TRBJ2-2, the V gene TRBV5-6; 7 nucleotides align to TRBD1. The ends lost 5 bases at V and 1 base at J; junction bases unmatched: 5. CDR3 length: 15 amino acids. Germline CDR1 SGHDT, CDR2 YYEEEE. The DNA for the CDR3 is TGTGCCAGCAGTTTCGGGACAGAGAACACCGGGGAGCTGTTTTTT. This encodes CASSFGTENTGELFF. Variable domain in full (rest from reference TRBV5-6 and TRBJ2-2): DAGVTQSPTHLIKTRGQQVTLRCSPKSGHDTVSWYQQALGQGPQFIFQYYEEEERQRGNFPDRFSGHQFPNYSSELNVNALLLGDSALYLCASSFGTENTGELFFGEGSRLTVL.

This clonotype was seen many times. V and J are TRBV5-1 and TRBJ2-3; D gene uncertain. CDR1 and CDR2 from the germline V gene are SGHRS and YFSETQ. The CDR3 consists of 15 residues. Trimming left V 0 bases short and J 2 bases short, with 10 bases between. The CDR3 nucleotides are TGCGCCAGCAGCTTGGCTTATAAGCCCACAGATACGCAGTATTTT. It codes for CASSLAYKPTDTQYF.

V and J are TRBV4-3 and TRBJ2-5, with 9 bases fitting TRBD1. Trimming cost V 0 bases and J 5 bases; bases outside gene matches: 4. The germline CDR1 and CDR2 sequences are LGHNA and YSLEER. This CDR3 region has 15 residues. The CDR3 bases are TGCGCCAGCAGCCAAGAAACAGGGGGCGGTGAGACCCAGTACTTC. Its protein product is CASSQETGGGETQYF.

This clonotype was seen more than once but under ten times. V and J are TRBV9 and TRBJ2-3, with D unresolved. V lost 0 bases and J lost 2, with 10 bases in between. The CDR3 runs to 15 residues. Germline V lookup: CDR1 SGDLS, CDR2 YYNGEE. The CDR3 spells CASSVAPGLTDTQYF. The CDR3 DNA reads TGTGCCAGCAGCGTAGCTCCGGGTCTCACAGATACGCAGTATTTT.

CDR3 sequence (DNA): TGCGCCAGCAGCCAAGGGGGACTAGCGGGAGAATTAGATACGCAGTATTTT. Amino acids: CASSQGGLAGELDTQYF. The chain has TRBV4-1 and TRBJ2-3, with 14 bases aligning to TRBD2. Germline CDR1 and CDR2: MGHRA and YSYEKL. The CDR3 totals 17 residues. Losses at the gene ends were 1 base for V and 5 bases for J; bases not matched to a gene: 5.

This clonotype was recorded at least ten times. The CDR3 coding sequence is TGTGCCACCAGCAGAGACCCTCGTAGCGGGGGTTCCTACGAGCAGTACTTC. It specifies CATSRDPRSGGSYEQYF. The chain couples TRBV15 to TRBJ2-7; 9 bases agree with TRBD2. The J segment lost 1 base and the V segment lost 0 bases, leaving 7 bases of the junction unmatched. Per the germline V gene, CDR1 is LNHNV and CDR2 is YYDKDF (reference sequence). There are 17 residues in the CDR3.

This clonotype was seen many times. CDR3 loop: CASSARSQETQYF. CDR3 DNA sequence: TGTGCCAGCAGCGCCCGTAGTCAAGAGACCCAGTACTTC. The J gene is TRBJ2-5, the V gene TRBV7-2; no clear D gene. This CDR3 has 13 residues. The V gene's germline CDR1 is SGHTA and CDR2 FQGNSA. The V and J ends lost 5 bases and 2 bases respectively, with 9 bases between them.

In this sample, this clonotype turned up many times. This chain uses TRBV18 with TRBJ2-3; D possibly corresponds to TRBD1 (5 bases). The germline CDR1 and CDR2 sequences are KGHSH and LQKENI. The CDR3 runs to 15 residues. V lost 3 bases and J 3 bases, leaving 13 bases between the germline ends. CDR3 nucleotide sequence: TGTGCCAGCTCACCGACCAGGCAGGGAACAGATACGCAGTATTTT. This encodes CASSPTRQGTDTQYF. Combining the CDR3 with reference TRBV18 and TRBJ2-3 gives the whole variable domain NAGVMQNPRHLVRRRGQEARLRCSPMKGHSHVYWYRQLPEEGLKFMVYLQKENIIDESGMPKERFSAEFPKEGPSILRIQQVVRGDSAAYFCASSPTRQGTDTQYFGPGTRLTVL.

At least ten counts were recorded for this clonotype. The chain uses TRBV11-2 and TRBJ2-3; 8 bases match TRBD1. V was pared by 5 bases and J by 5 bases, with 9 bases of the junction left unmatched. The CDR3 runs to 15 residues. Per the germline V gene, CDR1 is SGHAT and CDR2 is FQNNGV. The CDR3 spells CASSPPDRVGDTQYF. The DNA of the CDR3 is TGTGCCAGCAGCCCACCGGACAGGGTCGGAGATACGCAGTATTTT.

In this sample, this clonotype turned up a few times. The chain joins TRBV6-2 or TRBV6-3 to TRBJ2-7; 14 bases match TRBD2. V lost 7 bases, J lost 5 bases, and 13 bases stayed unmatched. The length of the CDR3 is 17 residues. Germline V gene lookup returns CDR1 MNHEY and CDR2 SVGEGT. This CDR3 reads CASNLRGTSGSYHEQYF. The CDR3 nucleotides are TGTGCCAGCAACCTAAGAGGGACTAGCGGGAGCTACCACGAGCAGTACTTC.

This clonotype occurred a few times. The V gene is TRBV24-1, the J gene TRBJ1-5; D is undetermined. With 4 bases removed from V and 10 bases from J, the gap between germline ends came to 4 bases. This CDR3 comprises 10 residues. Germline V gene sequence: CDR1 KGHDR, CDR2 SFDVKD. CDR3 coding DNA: TGTGCCACCAGTGACGCCCCCCAGCATTTT. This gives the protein CATSDAPQHF.

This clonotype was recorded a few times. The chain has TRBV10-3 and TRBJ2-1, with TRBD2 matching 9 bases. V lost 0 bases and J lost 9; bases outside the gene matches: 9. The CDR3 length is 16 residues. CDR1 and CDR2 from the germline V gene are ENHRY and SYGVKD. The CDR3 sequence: CAISESLAGGRFEQFF. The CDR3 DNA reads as TGTGCCATCAGTGAGTCCCTGGCGGGAGGGCGGTTTGAGCAGTTCTTC.

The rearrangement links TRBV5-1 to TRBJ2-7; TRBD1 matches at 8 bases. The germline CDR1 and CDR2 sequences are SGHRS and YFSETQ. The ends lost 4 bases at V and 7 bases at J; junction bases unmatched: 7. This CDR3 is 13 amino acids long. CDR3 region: CASSGGQGREQYF. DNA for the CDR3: TGCGCCAGCAGCGGCGGACAGGGACGGGAGCAGTACTTC.

The CDR3 sequence is CASTAGSISYDEQFF. CDR3 in DNA: TGCGCCAGCACCGCAGGGAGTATTTCGTATGATGAGCAGTTCTTC. The chain couples TRBV5-1 to TRBJ2-1; D might be TRBD1 or TRBD2, each matching 5 bases. Trimming removed 6 bases at V and 8 bases at J, with 21 bases between. The CDR3 covers 15 residues. The germline V gene encodes CDR1 SGHRS and CDR2 YFSETQ.

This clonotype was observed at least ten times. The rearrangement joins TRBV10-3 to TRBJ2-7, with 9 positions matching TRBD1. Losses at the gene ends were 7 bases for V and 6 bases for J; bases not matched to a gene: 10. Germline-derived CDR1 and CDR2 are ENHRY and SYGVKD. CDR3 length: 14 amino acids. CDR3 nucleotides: TGTGCCATCAACCCGACAGGGGGTGGCCTCGAGCAGTACTTC. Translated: CAINPTGGGLEQYF.

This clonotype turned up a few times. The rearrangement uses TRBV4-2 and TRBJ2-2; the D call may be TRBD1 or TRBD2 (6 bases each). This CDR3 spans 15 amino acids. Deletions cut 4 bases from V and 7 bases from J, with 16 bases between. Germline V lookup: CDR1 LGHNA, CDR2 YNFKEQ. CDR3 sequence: CASSLRGTRLGELFF. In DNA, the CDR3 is TGTGCCAGCAGCCTACGGGGGACAAGACTCGGGGAGCTGTTTTTT.

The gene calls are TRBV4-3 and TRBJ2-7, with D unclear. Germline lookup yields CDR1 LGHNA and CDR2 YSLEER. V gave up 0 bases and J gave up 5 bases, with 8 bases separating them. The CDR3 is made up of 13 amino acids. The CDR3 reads CASSQDSWDEQYF. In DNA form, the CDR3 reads TGCGCCAGCAGCCAAGATTCCTGGGACGAGCAGTACTTC.

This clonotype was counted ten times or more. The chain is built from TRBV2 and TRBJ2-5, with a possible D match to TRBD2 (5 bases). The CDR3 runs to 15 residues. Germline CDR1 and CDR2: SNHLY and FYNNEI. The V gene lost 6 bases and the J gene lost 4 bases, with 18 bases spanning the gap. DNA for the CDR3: TGTGCCAGCAGAAGCATACTAGTTCGAACAGAGACCCAGTACTTC. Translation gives CASRSILVRTETQYF.

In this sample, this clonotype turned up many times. In DNA, the CDR3 is TGTGCCAGCAGTTCCGCTACAGGGGAGCTGTTTTTT. It translates to CASSSATGELFF. The rearrangement uses TRBV12-3 or TRBV12-4 and TRBJ2-2; D is undetermined. This CDR3 has 12 amino acids. Trimming shortened V by 4 bases and J by 8 bases, and 8 bases separated the two germline ends.

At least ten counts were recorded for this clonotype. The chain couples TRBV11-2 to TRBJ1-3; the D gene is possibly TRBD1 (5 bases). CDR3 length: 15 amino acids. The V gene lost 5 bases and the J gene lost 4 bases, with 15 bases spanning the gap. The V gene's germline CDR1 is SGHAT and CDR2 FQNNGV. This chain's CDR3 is CASSAGWGRGNTIYF. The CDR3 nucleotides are TGTGCCAGCAGCGCCGGTTGGGGACGGGGAAACACCATATATTTT.

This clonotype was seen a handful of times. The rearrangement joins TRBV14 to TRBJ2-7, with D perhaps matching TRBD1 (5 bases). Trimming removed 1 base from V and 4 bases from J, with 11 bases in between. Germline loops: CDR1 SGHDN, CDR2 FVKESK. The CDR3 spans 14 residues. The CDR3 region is CASSQVTGPYEQYF. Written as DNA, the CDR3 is TGTGCCAGCAGCCAAGTAACAGGACCGTACGAGCAGTACTTC.

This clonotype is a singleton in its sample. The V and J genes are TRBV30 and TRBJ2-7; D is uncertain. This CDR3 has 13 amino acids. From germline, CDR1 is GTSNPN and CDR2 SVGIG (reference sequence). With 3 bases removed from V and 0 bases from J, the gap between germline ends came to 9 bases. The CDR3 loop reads CAWSLSASYEQYF. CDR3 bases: TGTGCCTGGAGCCTGTCAGCCTCCTACGAGCAGTACTTC.

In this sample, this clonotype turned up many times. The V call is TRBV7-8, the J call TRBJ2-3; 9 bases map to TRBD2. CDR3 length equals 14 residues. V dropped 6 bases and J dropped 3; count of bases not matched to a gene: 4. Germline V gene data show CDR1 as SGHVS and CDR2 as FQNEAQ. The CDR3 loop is CASSFSGSTDTQYF. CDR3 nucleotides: TGTGCCAGCAGTTTTAGCGGGAGTACAGATACGCAGTATTTT.